This is a list of T cell receptor beta chains from one sample in a study of shared clonotypes between healthy human individuals. TCRdb's table, derived via immunoSEQ multiplex PCR, lists solely in-frame clones and lacks some. Of 110,000 or so clones listed, under 70% were seen once; the top ten hold just under 25%. The sample was memory CD8+ T cells sorted from blood. The source of these receptors is a woman aged 25-40 years in good health. The CDR3 runs from the conserved cysteine through the conserved F or W. Fields, in order: CDR3 DNA, CDR3 protein, D gene, CDR3 length, V gene, clone size, J gene. D genes are given only for firm matches. Clone size appears in some rows only: once, few, many, or a class for an expanded clone.

cdr3_nt: TGTGCCAGCAGCCTACCTGGTCTAGCCAAAAACATTCAGTACTTC; cdr3_aa: CASSLPGLAKNIQYF; d_call: NA; cdr3_length: 15; v_call: TRBV7-9; clone_size: NA; j_call: TRBJ2-4
cdr3_nt: TGTGCCAGCAGTTTTCCCGGGTCAACCTACGAGCAGTACTTC; cdr3_aa: CASSFPGSTYEQYF; d_call: NA; cdr3_length: 14; v_call: TRBV27; clone_size: few; j_call: TRBJ2-7
cdr3_nt: TGTGCCAGCAGCGTGGGACAGGGTATCCCCCACGAGCAGTACTTC; cdr3_aa: CASSVGQGIPHEQYF; d_call: TRBD1; cdr3_length: 15; v_call: TRBV13; clone_size: NA; j_call: TRBJ2-7
cdr3_nt: TGTGCCAGCAGTTACTCGGTTCCTATTGGACAGCCCCAGCATTTT; cdr3_aa: CASSYSVPIGQPQHF; d_call: NA; cdr3_length: 15; v_call: TRBV6-6; clone_size: NA; j_call: TRBJ1-5
cdr3_nt: TGTGCCAGTAGCCTTAAGATAAGATCTGAAGCTTTCTTT; cdr3_aa: CASSLKIRSEAFF; d_call: NA; cdr3_length: 13; v_call: TRBV19; clone_size: NA; j_call: TRBJ1-1
cdr3_nt: TGCGCCAGCAGCTATGGAGGGGGCAAAGAGACCCAGTACTTC; cdr3_aa: CASSYGGGKETQYF; d_call: NA; cdr3_length: 14; v_call: TRBV5-1; clone_size: NA; j_call: TRBJ2-5
cdr3_nt: TGTGCCAGCAGTAGCGGGAGGGCCCATCGTGGAACCTACGAGCAGTACTTC; cdr3_aa: CASSSGRAHRGTYEQYF; d_call: TRBD2; cdr3_length: 17; v_call: TRBV2; clone_size: once; j_call: TRBJ2-7
cdr3_nt: TGTGCCAGCGGAAGGGGGGGAACTGAAGCTTTCTTT; cdr3_aa: CASGRGGTEAFF; d_call: NA; cdr3_length: 12; v_call: TRBV7-9; clone_size: NA; j_call: TRBJ1-1
cdr3_nt: TGTGCCAGCTCACCACTGGGGGGGCCCTATCAGCCCCAGCATTTT; cdr3_aa: CASSPLGGPYQPQHF; d_call: NA; cdr3_length: 15; v_call: TRBV18; clone_size: NA; j_call: TRBJ1-5
cdr3_nt: TGTGCCAGCAGTGAAGCCCACGAGAGGCACGAGCAGTACTTC; cdr3_aa: CASSEAHERHEQYF; d_call: NA; cdr3_length: 14; v_call: TRBV6-1; clone_size: many; j_call: TRBJ2-7
cdr3_nt: TGTGCCAGCAGCCCACCATTCGACAAAAACTATGGCTACACCTTC; cdr3_aa: CASSPPFDKNYGYTF; d_call: NA; cdr3_length: 15; v_call: TRBV7-9; clone_size: NA; j_call: TRBJ1-2
cdr3_nt: TGTGCCAGCAGTGAGGACACCTATAATTCACCCCTCCACTTT; cdr3_aa: CASSEDTYNSPLHF; d_call: NA; cdr3_length: 14; v_call: TRBV6-4; clone_size: NA; j_call: TRBJ1-6
cdr3_nt: TGTGCCAGCAGCCAACAAGAGACCCAGTACTTC; cdr3_aa: CASSQQETQYF; d_call: NA; cdr3_length: 11; v_call: TRBV4-2; clone_size: NA; j_call: TRBJ2-5
cdr3_nt: TGTGCCAGCAGCCCTGAAGGGGCGGAGACCCAGTACTTC; cdr3_aa: CASSPEGAETQYF; d_call: NA; cdr3_length: 13; v_call: TRBV27; clone_size: NA; j_call: TRBJ2-5
cdr3_nt: TGTGCCACCCACACCCTAAGACAGGGGAAGGGGGAGCAGTACTTC; cdr3_aa: CATHTLRQGKGEQYF; d_call: TRBD1; cdr3_length: 15; v_call: TRBV28; clone_size: NA; j_call: TRBJ2-7
cdr3_nt: TGTGCCAGCAGACGATGGAGACTATTACCAGCGGTCAACGAGCAGTACTTC; cdr3_aa: CASRRWRLLPAVNEQYF; d_call: NA; cdr3_length: 17; v_call: TRBV2; clone_size: NA; j_call: TRBJ2-7